This TCR beta chain was documented in a study of blood T cell repertoires in COVID-19. Study information: Collection of acute and convalescent COVID-19 samples took place in the United States, Italy and Spain. PBMCs, B-cell-depleted T cells, or T cells were the source of the cDNA or gDNA that made up the material.

Data came from immunoSEQ multiplex PCR; TCRdb stores just in-frame clones and leaves some out. Among 50,000 to 70,000 clones, around 84% were seen once, and the ten largest hold approximately 17%. This CDR3 has 18 amino acids. With V trimmed by 3 bases and J by 3 bases, 16 bases remained unmatched. From germline, CDR1 is LGHDT and CDR2 YNNKEL (reference sequence). This clone was recorded a few times. The TCR was taken from a man between 65 and 85 years old with active COVID-19. The specimen sequenced was peripheral blood. This chain connects TRBV3-1 (or the pseudogene TRBV3-2) to TRBJ2-7, with TRBD1 matching 8 bases. DNA for the CDR3: TGTGCCAGCAGCCAGGACCATAAGAAGACAGGGGACGGCTACGAGCAGTACTTC. This gives the protein CASSQDHKKTGDGYEQYF.